One and the same sample provided the 21 T cell receptor beta chains below, sequenced in a study of TIL therapy for anti-PD-1-resistant metastatic lung cancer. Time point noted: pre-treatment sample, taken before nivolumab and TIL therapy. The libraries were made with immunoSEQ v3. Some clones are missing from TCRdb's copy, which holds only in-frame ones; the method was immunoSEQ multiplex PCR. The sample has 45,000 to 75,000 clones; roughly 84% are singletons. The sequencing here drew on blood, taken at baseline. These receptors all come from a person aged 25-80 years with non-small cell lung cancer.

V and J are TRBV6-6 and TRBJ1-6; D uncertain. CDR1 and CDR2 (germline): MNHNY, SVGAGI (reference sequence). Trimming stripped 2 bases from V and 10 bases from J, with 12 bases between. The CDR3 consists of 14 residues. Here the CDR3 DNA reads TGTGCCAGCAGTTACAGAGGCAACACCTCACCCCTCCACTTT. The encoded protein is CASSYRGNTSPLHF.

The J gene is TRBJ1-5, the V gene TRBV2; D ambiguous. V dropped 2 bases and J dropped 8 bases, with 13 bases sitting between them. The germline gives CDR1 SNHLY, CDR2 FYNNEI. CDR3 size: 14 residues. The CDR3 nucleotides are TGTGCCAGCAGTGAACCCCAATCGAGCGAGCCCCAGCATTTT. This translates into CASSEPQSSEPQHF.

The chain combines TRBV19 with TRBJ1-2; 8 bases map to TRBD1. The CDR3 consists of 14 residues. Losses at the gene ends were 4 bases for V and 3 bases for J; bases not matched to a gene: 4. The germline gives CDR1 LNHDA, CDR2 SQIVND (reference sequence). The CDR3 spells CASSTPGQDYGYTF. In nucleotides, the CDR3 is TGTGCCAGTAGTACGCCGGGACAGGACTATGGCTACACCTTC.

V usage is TRBV7-9 and J usage is TRBJ2-7, with 7 bases that match TRBD1. J lost 2 bases, V lost 4 bases, and 11 bases had no gene match. Germline CDR1 and CDR2: SEHNR and FQNEAQ (reference sequence). The CDR3 loop spans 16 amino acids. The CDR3 DNA reads TGTGCCAGCAGCTACCGACAGGGATCAGTGGCCTACGAGCAGTACTTC. Translation: CASSYRQGSVAYEQYF.

The chain couples TRBV27 to TRBJ1-4; 9 bases line up with TRBD1. The V gene's germline CDR1 is MNHEY and CDR2 SMNVEV (reference sequence). With 8 bases clipped from V and 8 bases from J, the junction kept 9 bases outside the gene matches. The CDR3 has 14 residues. CDR3: CASPNRGLKEKLFF. The CDR3 DNA sequence: TGTGCCAGCCCCAACAGGGGGCTAAAGGAAAAACTGTTTTTT. The full variable domain, in which reference TRBV27 and TRBJ1-4 provide the parts outside the CDR3, is EAQVTQNPRYLITVTGKKLTVTCSQNMNHEYMSWYRQDPGLGLRQIYYSMNVEVTDKGDVPEGYKVSRKEKRNFPLILESPSPNQTSLYFCASPNRGLKEKLFFGSGTQLSVL.

The chain couples TRBV21-1 to TRBJ1-5; the table's TRBD1 call for D was not verified on the DNA. TRBV21-1 is a pseudogene. The CDR3 has 14 residues. CDR3: CASSEGRPPGPQHF. The CDR3 nucleotides read TGTGCCAGCAGCGAAGGACGGCCCCCAGGGCCCCAGCATTTT.

V usage is TRBV5-1 and J usage is TRBJ2-3, with D perhaps TRBD2 (6 bases). The V end was cut by 3 bases, the J end by 3 bases, with 14 bases between. The length of the CDR3 is 15 residues. Germline loops: CDR1 SGHRS, CDR2 YFSETQ. In nucleotides, the CDR3 is TGCGCCAGCAGCTGGGGACTCGAGAAGACAGATACGCAGTATTTT. Translated: CASSWGLEKTDTQYF.

The genes are TRBV5-8 and TRBJ1-1, with TRBD1 as a possible D gene (5 bases). The CDR3 is 13 amino acids. From germline, CDR1 is SGHTS and CDR2 YDEGEE. V lost 1 base and J lost 6, with 10 bases in between. CDR3 sequence (DNA): TGTGCCAGCAGCTTGTTTTTGGGGGCTGAAGCTTTCTTT. It yields the protein CASSLFLGAEAFF. The full variable domain, rest sourced from reference TRBV5-8 and TRBJ1-1, is EAGVTQSPTHLIKTRGQQATLRCSPISGHTSVYWYQQALGLGLQFLLWYDEGEERNRGNFPPRFSGRQFPNYSSELNVNALELEDSALYLCASSLFLGAEAFFGQGTRLTVV.

The rearrangement links TRBV27 to TRBJ2-6, with D hard to call. The CDR3 covers 13 residues. Trimming removed 2 bases from V and 2 bases from J, with 1 base in between. Germline lookup yields CDR1 MNHEY and CDR2 SMNVEV (reference sequence). The chain's CDR3 is CASSLTGANVLTF. The DNA for the CDR3 is TGTGCCAGCAGTTTAACTGGGGCCAACGTCCTGACTTTC.

The chain recombines TRBV5-6 with TRBJ1-4; D unresolved. The CDR3 has 13 amino acids. CDR1 is SGHDT, CDR2 YYEEEE, per germline. V lost 4 bases to trimming and J lost 6 bases, with 10 bases between them. CDR3 DNA: TGTGCCAGCAGCCGCGGGTGGGATGAAAAACTGTTTTTT. It codes for CASSRGWDEKLFF.

J is TRBJ2-1 and V is TRBV24-1; TRBD2 matches 8 bases. The V gene's germline CDR1 is KGHDR and CDR2 SFDVKD. CDR3 length: 14 residues. After removal of 10 bases from V and 6 bases from J, the junction contained 10 bases not matched to a gene. The CDR3 protein is CATGVAGNSNEQFF. In DNA form, the CDR3 reads TGTGCCACGGGGGTAGCGGGAAATAGCAATGAGCAGTTCTTC.

The rearrangement uses TRBV27 and TRBJ2-3; 11 bases are shared with TRBD2. CDR3 size: 15 residues. Germline CDR1 MNHEY, CDR2 SMNVEV (reference sequence). The ends lost 8 bases at V and 2 bases at J; junction bases unmatched: 6. CDR3 region: CASGQLAGDTDTQYF. CDR3 DNA: TGTGCCAGCGGACAACTAGCGGGGGACACAGATACGCAGTATTTT.

The rearrangement uses TRBV5-1 and TRBJ2-5, with 7 bases aligning to TRBD1. Germline V gene data show CDR1 as SGHRS and CDR2 as YFSETQ. V gave up 3 bases and J gave up 3 bases; unmatched junction bases: 2. CDR3 length: 13 residues. As DNA, the CDR3 is TGCGCCAGCAGCTACAGGGGAGAAGAGACCCAGTACTTC. Translating gives CASSYRGEETQYF.

V usage is TRBV28 and J usage is TRBJ1-4; 8 nucleotides match TRBD1. The trim removed 3 bases at V and 8 bases at J, leaving 5 bases unmatched. The CDR3 is 14 amino acids. Germline assignment: CDR1 MDHEN and CDR2 SYDVKM. The CDR3: CASSLGRGREKLFF. DNA of the CDR3: TGTGCCAGCAGTTTGGGCAGGGGGCGGGAAAAACTGTTTTTT.

Points on this clone: A junction end diverges from the germline sequence, so it may reflect a read error. The V call is TRBV12-3 or TRBV12-4, the J call TRBJ1-2, with D unclear. The CDR3 has 12 amino acids. CDR3 region: CASTLGRSGYTF. The CDR3 DNA sequence: TGTGCCAGCACTTTAGGAAGGTCTGGCTACACCTTC.

V and J are TRBV6-5 and TRBJ1-6; 7 positions match TRBD1. The CDR3 covers 15 residues. V was clipped by 6 bases and J by 7 bases; unmatched bases: 9. In germline, CDR1 is MNHEY, CDR2 SVGAGI. In nucleotides, the CDR3 is TGTGCCAGCAGGGACTCGACAGGGTTCAATTCACCCCTCCACTTT. Protein product: CASRDSTGFNSPLHF.

J is TRBJ2-1 and V is TRBV5-6; the D is unclear. The CDR3 covers 13 residues. V lost 4 bases and J lost 5, with 10 bases in between. Germline CDR1 and CDR2: SGHDT and YYEEEE. This chain's CDR3 is CASSAWLNNEQFF. CDR3 in DNA: TGTGCCAGCAGCGCCTGGTTGAACAATGAGCAGTTCTTC. The whole variable domain, filled in from reference TRBV5-6 and TRBJ2-1, reads DAGVTQSPTHLIKTRGQQVTLRCSPKSGHDTVSWYQQALGQGPQFIFQYYEEEERQRGNFPDRFSGHQFPNYSSELNVNALLLGDSALYLCASSAWLNNEQFFGPGTRLTVL.

J is TRBJ2-1 and V is TRBV14, with TRBD2 identical over 9 bases. The V gene end was trimmed by 4 bases and the J gene end by 4 bases; junction bases not matched to a gene: 8. Germline V gene lookup returns CDR1 SGHDN and CDR2 FVKESK. The CDR3 covers 16 residues. CDR3 protein: CASSLWGGREYNEQFF. The CDR3 nucleotides are TGTGCCAGCAGCCTTTGGGGCGGGAGGGAGTACAATGAGCAGTTCTTC.

This clone is a singleton in its sample. The rearrangement links TRBV7-3 to TRBJ2-3; 9 positions match TRBD1. J gave up 1 base and V 3 bases, and 2 bases lay outside the gene matches. This CDR3 spans 15 amino acids. Germline CDR1 reads SGHTA; CDR2 reads FQGTGA. This CDR3 is CASSLGQGGTDTQYF. CDR3 nucleotide sequence: TGTGCCAGCAGCTTGGGACAGGGTGGCACAGATACGCAGTATTTT.

This clone was detected once. This rearrangement joins TRBV24-1 to TRBJ1-4; D is possibly TRBD1 (6 bases). The CDR3 spans 12 residues. The V and J ends lost 10 bases and 8 bases respectively, with 13 bases between them. Looked up from germline, CDR1 is KGHDR and CDR2 is SFDVKD. CDR3 DNA: TGTGCCACTTTGACAGGCAGAGAAAAACTGTTTTTT. Translated: CATLTGREKLFF.

The chain combines TRBV27 with TRBJ2-2; 8 bases fit TRBD1. The CDR3 has 17 amino acids. Trimming took 0 bases from V and 6 from J; bases not matched to a gene: 9. Germline values: CDR1 MNHEY, CDR2 SMNVEV (reference sequence). CDR3 coding DNA: TGTGCCAGCAGTTTATCAGGACAGGGCAAATCAGCCGGGGAGCTGTTTTTT. This translates into CASSLSGQGKSAGELFF.